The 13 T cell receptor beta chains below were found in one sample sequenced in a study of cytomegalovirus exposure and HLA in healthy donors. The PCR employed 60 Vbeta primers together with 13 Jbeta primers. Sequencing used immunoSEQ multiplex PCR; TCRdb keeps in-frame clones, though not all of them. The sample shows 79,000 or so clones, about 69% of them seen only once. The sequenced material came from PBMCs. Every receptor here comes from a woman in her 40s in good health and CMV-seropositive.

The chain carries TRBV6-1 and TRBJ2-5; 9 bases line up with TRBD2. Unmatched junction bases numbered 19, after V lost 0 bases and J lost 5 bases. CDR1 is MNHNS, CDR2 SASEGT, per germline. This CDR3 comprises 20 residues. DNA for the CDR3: TGTGCCAGCAGTGAAGCCGCCGGGGGGCGGGGGGGTGATTGGGCGGAGACCCAGTACTTC. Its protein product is CASSEAAGGRGGDWAETQYF.

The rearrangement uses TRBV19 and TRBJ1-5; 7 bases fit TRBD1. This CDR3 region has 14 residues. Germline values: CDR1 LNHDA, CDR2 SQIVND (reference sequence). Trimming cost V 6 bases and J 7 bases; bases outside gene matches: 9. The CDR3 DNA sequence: TGTGCCAGTAGGCAGACAGGGCAAGGCCAGCCCCAGCATTTT. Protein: CASRQTGQGQPQHF.

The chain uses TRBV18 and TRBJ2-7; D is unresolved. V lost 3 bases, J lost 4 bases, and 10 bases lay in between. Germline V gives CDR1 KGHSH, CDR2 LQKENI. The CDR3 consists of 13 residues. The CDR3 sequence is CASSPGLTYEQYF. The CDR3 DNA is TGTGCCAGCTCACCTGGGCTGACGTACGAGCAGTACTTC.

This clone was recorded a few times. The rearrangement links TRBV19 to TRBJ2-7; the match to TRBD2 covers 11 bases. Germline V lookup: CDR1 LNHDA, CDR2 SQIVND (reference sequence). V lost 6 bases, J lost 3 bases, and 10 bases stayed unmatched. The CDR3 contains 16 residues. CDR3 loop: CASSLSGTSGGYEQYF. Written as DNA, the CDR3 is TGTGCCAGTAGCCTGTCAGGGACTAGCGGCGGCTACGAGCAGTACTTC.

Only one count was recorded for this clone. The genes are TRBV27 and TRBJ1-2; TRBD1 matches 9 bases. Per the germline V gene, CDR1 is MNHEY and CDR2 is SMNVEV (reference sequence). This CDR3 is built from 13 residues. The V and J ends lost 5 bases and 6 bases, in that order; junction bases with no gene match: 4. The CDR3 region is CASSRTGVHGYTF. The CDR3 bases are TGTGCCAGCAGTCGGACAGGGGTACATGGCTACACCTTC.

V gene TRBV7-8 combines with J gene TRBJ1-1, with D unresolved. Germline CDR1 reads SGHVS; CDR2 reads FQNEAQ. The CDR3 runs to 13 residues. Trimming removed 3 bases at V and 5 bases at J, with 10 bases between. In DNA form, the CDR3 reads TGTGCCAGCAGCTTTGCTGATCTAACTGAAGCTTTCTTT. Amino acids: CASSFADLTEAFF.

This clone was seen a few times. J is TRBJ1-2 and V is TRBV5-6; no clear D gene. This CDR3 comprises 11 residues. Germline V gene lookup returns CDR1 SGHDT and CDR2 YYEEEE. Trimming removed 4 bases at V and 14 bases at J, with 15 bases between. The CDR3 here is CASSRLNTGTF. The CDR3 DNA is TGTGCCAGCAGCCGACTCAACACCGGGACCTTC.

CDR3 region: CASSSEPRVGYGYTF. The CDR3 DNA sequence: TGTGCCAGCAGCTCTGAACCACGGGTGGGCTATGGCTACACCTTC. The chain is built from TRBV7-2 and TRBJ1-2; D unresolved. Germline lookup yields CDR1 SGHTA and CDR2 FQGNSA. This CDR3 comprises 15 residues. V lost 4 bases and J lost 4, with 16 bases in between. Full variable domain (remainder filled in from reference TRBV7-2 and TRBJ1-2): GAGVSQSPSNKVTEKGKDVELRCDPISGHTALYWYRQSLGQGLEFLIYFQGNSAPDKSGLPSDRFSAERTGGSVSTLTIQRTQQEDSAVYLCASSSEPRVGYGYTFGSGTRLTVV.

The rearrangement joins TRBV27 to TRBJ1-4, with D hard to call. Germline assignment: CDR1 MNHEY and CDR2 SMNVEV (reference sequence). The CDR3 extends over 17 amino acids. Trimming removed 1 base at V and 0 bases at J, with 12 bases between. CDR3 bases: TGTGCCAGCAGTTTATGGGGAGGATACGCAACTAATGAAAAACTGTTTTTT. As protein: CASSLWGGYATNEKLFF.

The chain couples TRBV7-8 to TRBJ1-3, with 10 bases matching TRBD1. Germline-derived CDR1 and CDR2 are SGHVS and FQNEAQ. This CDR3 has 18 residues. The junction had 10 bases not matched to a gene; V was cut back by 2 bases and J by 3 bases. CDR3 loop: CASSLYGTGTGVGNTIYF. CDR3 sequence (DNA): TGTGCCAGCAGCTTATATGGGACCGGGACAGGGGTTGGAAACACCATATATTTT.

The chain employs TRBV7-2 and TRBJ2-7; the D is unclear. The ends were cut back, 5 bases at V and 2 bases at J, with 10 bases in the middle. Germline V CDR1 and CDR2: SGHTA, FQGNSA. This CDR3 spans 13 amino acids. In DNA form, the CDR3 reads TGTGCCAGCAGCCCCTCTCCCCCCTACGAGCAGTACTTC. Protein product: CASSPSPPYEQYF.

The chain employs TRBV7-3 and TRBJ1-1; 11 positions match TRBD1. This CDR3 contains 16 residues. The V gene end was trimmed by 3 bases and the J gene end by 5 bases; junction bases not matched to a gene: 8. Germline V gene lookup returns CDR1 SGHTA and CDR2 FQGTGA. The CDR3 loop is CASSFGQGAGGTEAFF. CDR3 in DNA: TGTGCCAGCAGCTTCGGACAGGGGGCGGGGGGAACTGAAGCTTTCTTT.

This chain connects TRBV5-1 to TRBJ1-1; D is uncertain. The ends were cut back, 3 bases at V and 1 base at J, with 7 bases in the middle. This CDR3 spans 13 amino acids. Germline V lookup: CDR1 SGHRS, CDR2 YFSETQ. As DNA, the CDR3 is TGCGCCAGCAGCTCGACAACGAACACTGAAGCTTTCTTT. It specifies CASSSTTNTEAFF.